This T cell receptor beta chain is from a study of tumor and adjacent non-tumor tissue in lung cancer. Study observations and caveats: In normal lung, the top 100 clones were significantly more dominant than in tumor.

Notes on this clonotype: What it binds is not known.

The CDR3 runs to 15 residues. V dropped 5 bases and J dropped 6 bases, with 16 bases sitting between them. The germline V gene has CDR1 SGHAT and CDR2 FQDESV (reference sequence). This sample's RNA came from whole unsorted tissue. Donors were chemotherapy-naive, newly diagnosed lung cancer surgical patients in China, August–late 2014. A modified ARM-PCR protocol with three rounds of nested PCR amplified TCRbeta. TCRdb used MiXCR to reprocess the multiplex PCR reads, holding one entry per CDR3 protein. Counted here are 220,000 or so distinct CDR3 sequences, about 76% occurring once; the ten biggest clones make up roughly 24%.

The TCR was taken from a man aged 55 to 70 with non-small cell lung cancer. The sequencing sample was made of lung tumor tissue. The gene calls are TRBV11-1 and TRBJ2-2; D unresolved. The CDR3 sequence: CASSPSEAGSGELFF. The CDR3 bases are TGTGCCAGCAGCCCCTCCGAAGCTGGGTCCGGGGAGCTGTTTTTT.